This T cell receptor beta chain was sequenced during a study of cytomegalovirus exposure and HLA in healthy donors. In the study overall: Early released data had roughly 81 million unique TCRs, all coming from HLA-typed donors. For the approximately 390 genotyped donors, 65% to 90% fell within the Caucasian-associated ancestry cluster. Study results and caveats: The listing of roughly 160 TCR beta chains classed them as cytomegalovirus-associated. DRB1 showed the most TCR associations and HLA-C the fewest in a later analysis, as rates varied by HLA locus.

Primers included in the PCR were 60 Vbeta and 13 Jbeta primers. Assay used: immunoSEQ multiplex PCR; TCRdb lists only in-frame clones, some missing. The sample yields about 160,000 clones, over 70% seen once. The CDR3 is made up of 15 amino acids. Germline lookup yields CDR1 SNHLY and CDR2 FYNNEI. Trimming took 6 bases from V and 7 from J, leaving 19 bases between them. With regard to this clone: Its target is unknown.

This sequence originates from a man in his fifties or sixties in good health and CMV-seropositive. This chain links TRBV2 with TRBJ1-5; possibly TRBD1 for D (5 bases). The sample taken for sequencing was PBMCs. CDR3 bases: TGTGCCAGCAGGGTAGAGTCGGGGGAAGACCAGCCCCAGCATTTT. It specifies CASRVESGEDQPQHF.